This entry lists 21 T cell receptor beta chains sequenced from one sample in a study of OX40 agonist ivuxolimab in advanced cancers. Produced via immunoSEQ multiplex PCR; TCRdb's table is partial and in-frame only. This table has 75,000 to 100,000 clones, around 91% appearing once. The specimen comprised CD4+ or CD8+ T cells sorted from blood, sampled in a trial of the OX40 agonist ivuxolimab. The receptors shown here come from an adult with an advanced solid tumor such as melanoma, head and neck, liver or kidney cancer.

The rearrangement uses TRBV11-2 and TRBJ2-3; 8 positions match TRBD1. CDR1 is SGHAT, CDR2 FQNNGV, per germline. The CDR3 contains 17 residues. Trimming took 4 bases from V and 0 from J; bases not matched to a gene: 9. The CDR3 bases are TGTGCCAGCAGCTCGCGGACAGGGCGTGGGAGCACAGATACGCAGTATTTT. Its translation: CASSSRTGRGSTDTQYF.

This chain links TRBV7-2 with TRBJ2-7; no definite D call. The germline gives CDR1 SGHTA, CDR2 FQGNSA. V was clipped by 6 bases and J by 0 bases, with 6 bases between them. CDR3 size: 12 residues. The CDR3 reads CASSPNSYEQYF. The CDR3 DNA sequence: TGTGCCAGCAGTCCCAACTCCTACGAGCAGTACTTC.

The V call is TRBV11-2, the J call TRBJ2-7; possibly TRBD2 for D (7 bases). The CDR3 has 16 amino acids. Trimming pared 2 bases from V and 6 bases from J, leaving 20 bases between. From germline, CDR1 is SGHAT and CDR2 FQNNGV. CDR3 coding DNA: TGTGCCAGCAGCTTATCAGGATCGGGGGGCCTGAGCGAGCAGTACTTC. Its protein is CASSLSGSGGLSEQYF.

The chain recombines TRBV29-1 with TRBJ1-1; D unclear. This CDR3 has 10 residues. The germline V gene has CDR1 SQVTM and CDR2 ANQGSEA. V lost 6 bases, J lost 1 base, and 3 bases lay in between. CDR3 sequence: CSVRNTEAFF. The CDR3 nucleotides are TGCAGCGTCAGGAACACTGAAGCTTTCTTT. The whole variable domain, remainder taken from reference TRBV29-1 and TRBJ1-1, is SAVISQKPSRDICQRGTSLTIQCQVDSQVTMMFWYRQQPGQSLTLIATANQGSEATYESGFVIDKFPISRPNLTFSTLTVSNMSPEDSSIYLCSVRNTEAFFGQGTRLTVV.

The V and J genes are TRBV7-9 and TRBJ2-2; 13 bases align to TRBD2. The CDR3 loop spans 15 amino acids. V trimming: 6 bases; J trimming: 6 bases; junction bases outside the gene matches: 4. Per the germline V gene, CDR1 is SEHNR and CDR2 is FQNEAQ (reference sequence). The CDR3 DNA is TGTGCCAGCAGTCCGACTAGCGGGAGGTCCGGGGAGCTGTTTTTT. This translates into CASSPTSGRSGELFF. The entire variable domain, with the rest obtained from reference TRBV7-9 and TRBJ2-2, is as follows: DTGVSQNPRHKITKRGQNVTFRCDPISEHNRLYWYRQTLGQGPEFLTYFQNEAQLEKSRLLSDRFSAERPKGSFSTLEIQRTEQGDSAMYLCASSPTSGRSGELFFGEGSRLTVL.

This CDR3 is CAWSTGSGGLEKLFF. Written as DNA, the CDR3 is TGTGCCTGGAGCACCGGAAGTGGGGGGCTTGAAAAACTGTTTTTT. This chain joins TRBV30 and TRBJ1-4, with D perhaps TRBD1 (6 bases). The CDR3 totals 15 residues. Trimming took off 3 bases at V and 7 bases at J, with 18 bases between the two ends. Germline CDR1 reads GTSNPN; CDR2 reads SVGIG (reference sequence).

The V gene is TRBV5-4, the J gene TRBJ2-7; D is uncertain. V was shortened by 0 bases and J by 10 bases, with 8 bases between the two germline ends. Germline V gene lookup returns CDR1 SGHNT and CDR2 YYREEE (reference sequence). The CDR3 length is 11 residues. CDR3 protein: CASSLGGVQYF. The CDR3 nucleotides read TGTGCCAGCAGCTTGGGTGGAGTACAGTACTTC.

The J gene is TRBJ2-5, the V gene TRBV11-2; D unresolved. Looked up from germline, CDR1 is SGHAT and CDR2 is FQNNGV. The CDR3 runs to 13 residues. V lost 1 base, J lost 5 bases, and 8 bases lay in between. This chain's CDR3 is CASSLVNGETQYF. CDR3 nucleotide sequence: TGTGCCAGCAGCTTAGTAAACGGGGAGACCCAGTACTTC.

The chain uses TRBV29-1 and TRBJ2-7; 8 bases are a match to TRBD2. J was trimmed by 6 bases and V by 6 bases; bases with no gene match: 4. This CDR3 has 11 amino acids. The germline gives CDR1 SQVTM, CDR2 ANQGSEA. DNA of the CDR3: TGCAGCGTGGCAACTAGCGGCGAGCAGTACTTC. Translation gives CSVATSGEQYF.

The V gene is TRBV18, the J gene TRBJ1-4; D is possibly TRBD1 (5 bases). V shed 4 bases and J shed 4 bases, with 10 bases lying between them. Germline assignment: CDR1 KGHSH and CDR2 LQKENI. The CDR3 runs to 14 residues. CDR3 coding DNA: TGTGCCAGCTCACTGCAGGGAAGTAATGAAAAACTGTTTTTT. Translated, it gives CASSLQGSNEKLFF.

The rearrangement uses TRBV7-3 and TRBJ1-2; weak D call: TRBD1 (6 bases). Trimming cost V 5 bases and J 8 bases, with 21 bases left between them. The CDR3 length is 15 residues. CDR1 and CDR2 (germline): SGHTA, FQGTGA. CDR3 DNA: TGTGCCAGCAGCCCCCTGGTTGGGGGGCTAGCAGGCTACACCTTC. It specifies CASSPLVGGLAGYTF.

This clone turned up a few times. This sequence joins TRBV14 and TRBJ1-5; D possibly corresponds to TRBD1 (6 bases). With 3 bases removed from V and 9 bases from J, the gap between germline ends came to 15 bases. The length of the CDR3 is 14 residues. Germline V gives CDR1 SGHDN, CDR2 FVKESK. The CDR3 sequence: CASSQEQGLRPQHF. Written as DNA, the CDR3 is TGTGCCAGCAGCCAGGAACAGGGTCTAAGGCCCCAGCATTTT.

This chain uses TRBV10-3 with TRBJ2-7, with D unclear. This CDR3 is built from 14 residues. Germline assignment: CDR1 ENHRY and CDR2 SYGVKD. The germline V and J ends were trimmed by 7 bases and 3 bases, with 16 bases remaining between them. This CDR3 is CAITGGFDNYEQYF. CDR3 bases: TGTGCCATCACCGGCGGATTTGATAACTACGAGCAGTACTTC.

This clone was seen a handful of times. The CDR3 nucleotides read TGTGCCAGCAGCCAATGGGCCGGTATGAACACCGGGGAGCTGTTTTTT. Its protein product is CASSQWAGMNTGELFF. The gene calls are TRBV16 and TRBJ2-2; D is unclear. The CDR3 loop spans 16 amino acids. CDR1 is KGHSY, CDR2 FQNENV, per germline. V was cut by 1 base and J by 1 base, with 10 bases left in between.

This chain connects TRBV2 to TRBJ1-2, with 8 bases identical to TRBD1. This CDR3 region has 12 residues. V lost 5 bases to trimming and J lost 8 bases; unmatched junction nucleotides: 4. Germline V lookup: CDR1 SNHLY, CDR2 FYNNEI. The CDR3: CASSPGGAGYTF. CDR3 DNA: TGTGCCAGCAGTCCAGGGGGCGCCGGCTACACCTTC.

This chain connects TRBV27 to TRBJ1-1, with unresolved D. V dropped 1 base and J dropped 8 bases, with 8 bases sitting between them. Germline assignment: CDR1 MNHEY and CDR2 SMNVEV (reference sequence). CDR3 length: 12 amino acids. The CDR3 sequence: CASSLLGREAFF. As DNA, the CDR3 is TGTGCCAGCAGTTTATTGGGCAGAGAAGCTTTCTTT.

The chain uses TRBV19 and TRBJ2-1, with 11 nucleotides matching TRBD2. Germline lookup yields CDR1 LNHDA and CDR2 SQIVND (reference sequence). Unmatched junction bases numbered 9, after V lost 10 bases and J lost 4 bases. This CDR3 is 15 amino acids long. CDR3 protein: CATSLTSGTYNEQFF. CDR3 DNA sequence: TGTGCCACCTCCTTGACTAGCGGGACATACAATGAGCAGTTCTTC.

V usage is TRBV18 and J usage is TRBJ2-1; TRBD1 or TRBD2 may be the D gene (5 bases each). The CDR3 consists of 14 residues. V lost 3 bases and J lost 5, with 11 bases in between. Per the germline V gene, CDR1 is KGHSH and CDR2 is LQKENI. The CDR3: CASSPAGTNNEQFF. Here the CDR3 DNA reads TGTGCCAGCTCACCGGCCGGGACCAACAATGAGCAGTTCTTC. Supplemented by reference TRBV18 and TRBJ2-1, the full variable domain reads NAGVMQNPRHLVRRRGQEARLRCSPMKGHSHVYWYRQLPEEGLKFMVYLQKENIIDESGMPKERFSAEFPKEGPSILRIQQVVRGDSAAYFCASSPAGTNNEQFFGPGTRLTVL.

The CDR3 sequence is CASSLVGGPRNNEQFF. CDR3 sequence (DNA): TGTGCCAGCAGCTTAGTGGGGGGGCCGAGAAATAATGAGCAGTTCTTC. The chain recombines TRBV7-2 with TRBJ2-1; a weak D match, TRBD2 (7 bases). Trimming left V 1 base short and J 7 bases short, with 17 bases between. The CDR3 extends over 16 amino acids. Germline V gene lookup returns CDR1 SGHTA and CDR2 FQGNSA.

The chain links TRBV11-2 to TRBJ2-2, with D unresolved. V was clipped by 3 bases and J by 6 bases, with 14 bases between them. CDR1 SGHAT and CDR2 FQNNGV come from the germline V gene. This CDR3 comprises 15 residues. The CDR3 protein is CASSFNPTRPGELFF. CDR3 nucleotides: TGTGCCAGCAGCTTCAACCCGACAAGACCCGGGGAGCTGTTTTTT. The full variable domain, in which reference TRBV11-2 and TRBJ2-2 provide the parts outside the CDR3, is EAGVAQSPRYKIIEKRQSVAFWCNPISGHATLYWYQQILGQGPKLLIQFQNNGVVDDSQLPKDRFSAERLKGVDSTLKIQPAKLEDSAVYLCASSFNPTRPGELFFGEGSRLTVL.

The chain joins TRBV5-1 to TRBJ1-1, with no clear D. The V end was cut by 2 bases, the J end by 1 base, with 9 bases between. Germline CDR1 is SGHRS and CDR2 is YFSETQ. The CDR3 contains 14 residues. As DNA, the CDR3 is TGCGCCAGCAGCTTCCAGGTGCAGAACACTGAAGCTTTCTTT. Translation: CASSFQVQNTEAFF.